Sequencing of this T cell receptor (beta chain) was carried out in a study of blood T cell repertoires in COVID-19. One Seattle source followed patients from active infection through their disease course. V lost 5 bases and J 10 bases, leaving 14 bases between the germline ends. CDR1 and CDR2 (germline): LNHDA, SQIVND (reference sequence). This CDR3 contains 12 residues. Per the study methods: Reference gene primer amplification gave estimated nucleated cell counts. Profiling relied on immunoSEQ multiplex PCR, and the TCRdb table lists in-frame clones only, not all of them. The DNA gave D and trimming, while V, J and clone size come from that table. The table lists roughly 190,000 clones, over 80% of them singletons.

This receptor was obtained from a woman aged 55-69 years with COVID-19, enrolled during active disease. Sequenced input: peripheral blood. The rearrangement joins TRBV19 to TRBJ1-1; no reliable D call. For the CDR3, the DNA is TGTGCCAGTAGTGTTCGGGCAGGAGGAGCTTTCTTT. Its protein is CASSVRAGGAFF.